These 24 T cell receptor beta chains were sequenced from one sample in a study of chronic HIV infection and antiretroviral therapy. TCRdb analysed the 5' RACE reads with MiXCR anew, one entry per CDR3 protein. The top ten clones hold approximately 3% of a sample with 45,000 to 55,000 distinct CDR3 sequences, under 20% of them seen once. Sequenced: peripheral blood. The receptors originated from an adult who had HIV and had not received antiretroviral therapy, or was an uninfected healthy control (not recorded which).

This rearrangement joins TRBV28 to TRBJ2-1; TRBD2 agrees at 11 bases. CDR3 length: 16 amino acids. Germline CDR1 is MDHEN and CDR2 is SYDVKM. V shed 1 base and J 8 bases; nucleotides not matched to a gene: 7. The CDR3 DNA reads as TGTGCCAGCAGTTTATTGATAGCGGGAGGGCCCTATGAGCAGTTCTTC. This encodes CASSLLIAGGPYEQFF.

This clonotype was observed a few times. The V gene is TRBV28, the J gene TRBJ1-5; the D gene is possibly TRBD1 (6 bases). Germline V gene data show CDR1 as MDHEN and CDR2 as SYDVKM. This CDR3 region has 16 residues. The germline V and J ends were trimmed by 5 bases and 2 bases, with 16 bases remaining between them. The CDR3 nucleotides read TGTGCCAGCAGTCCCCTGACAGGCTCAGGCAATCAGCCCCAGCATTTT. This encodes CASSPLTGSGNQPQHF.

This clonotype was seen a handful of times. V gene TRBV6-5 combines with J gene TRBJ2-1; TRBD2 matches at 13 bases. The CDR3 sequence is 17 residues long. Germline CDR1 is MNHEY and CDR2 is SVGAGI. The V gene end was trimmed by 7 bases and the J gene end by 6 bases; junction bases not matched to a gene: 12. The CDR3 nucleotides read TGTGCCAGCACCAAATCCGGGACTAGCGGGATTGGCAATGAGCAGTTCTTC. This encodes CASTKSGTSGIGNEQFF.

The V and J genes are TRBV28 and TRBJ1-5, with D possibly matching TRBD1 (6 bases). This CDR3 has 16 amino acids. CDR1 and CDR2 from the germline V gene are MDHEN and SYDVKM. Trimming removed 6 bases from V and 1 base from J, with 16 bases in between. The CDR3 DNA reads TGTGCCAGCAGCCCAACAGGGACTTTGAGCAATCAGCCCCAGCATTTT. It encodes CASSPTGTLSNQPQHF.

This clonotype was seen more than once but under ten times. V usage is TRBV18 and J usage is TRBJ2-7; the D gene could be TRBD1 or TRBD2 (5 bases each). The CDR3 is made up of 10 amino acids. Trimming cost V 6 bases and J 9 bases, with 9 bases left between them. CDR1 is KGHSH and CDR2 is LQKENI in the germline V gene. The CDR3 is CASSGDGQYF. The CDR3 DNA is TGTGCCAGCTCGGGGGACGGGCAGTACTTC.

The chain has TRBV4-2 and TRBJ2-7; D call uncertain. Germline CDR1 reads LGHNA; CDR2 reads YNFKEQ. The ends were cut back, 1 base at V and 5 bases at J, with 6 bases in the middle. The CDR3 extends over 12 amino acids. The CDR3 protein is CASSQGGHEQYF. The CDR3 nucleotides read TGTGCCAGCAGCCAAGGTGGACACGAGCAGTACTTC.

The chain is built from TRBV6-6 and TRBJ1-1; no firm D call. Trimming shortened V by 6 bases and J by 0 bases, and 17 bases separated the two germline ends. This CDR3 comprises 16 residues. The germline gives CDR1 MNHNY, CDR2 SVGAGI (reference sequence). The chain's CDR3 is CASSTTPLNMNTEAFF. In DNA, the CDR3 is TGTGCCAGCAGCACGACACCATTGAACATGAACACTGAAGCTTTCTTT.

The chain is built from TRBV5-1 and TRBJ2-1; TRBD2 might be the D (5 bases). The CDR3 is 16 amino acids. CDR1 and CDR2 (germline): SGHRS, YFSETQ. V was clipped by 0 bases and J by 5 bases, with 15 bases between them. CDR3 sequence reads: CASSLGMAGFNNEQFF. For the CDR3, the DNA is TGCGCCAGCAGCTTGGGAATGGCGGGCTTCAACAATGAGCAGTTCTTC.

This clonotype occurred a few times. The CDR3 DNA reads as TGTGCCAGCAGCCAAGGAAGGTGGGGCTACACCTTC. Translating gives CASSQGRWGYTF. The chain combines TRBV14 with TRBJ1-2; D gene unclear. The CDR3 consists of 12 residues. Germline-derived CDR1 and CDR2 are SGHDN and FVKESK. V lost 1 base and J lost 8, with 8 bases in between.

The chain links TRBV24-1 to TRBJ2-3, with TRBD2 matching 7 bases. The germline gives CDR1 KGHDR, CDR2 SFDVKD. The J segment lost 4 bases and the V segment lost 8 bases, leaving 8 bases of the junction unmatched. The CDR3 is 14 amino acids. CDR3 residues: CATTLGGDADTQYF. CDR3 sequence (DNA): TGTGCCACCACCCTGGGGGGGGACGCAGATACGCAGTATTTT.

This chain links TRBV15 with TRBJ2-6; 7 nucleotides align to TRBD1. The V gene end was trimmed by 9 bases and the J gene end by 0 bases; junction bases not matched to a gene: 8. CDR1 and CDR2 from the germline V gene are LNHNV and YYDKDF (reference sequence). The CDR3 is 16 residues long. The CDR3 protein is CATNRGGDSGANVLTF. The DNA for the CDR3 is TGTGCCACGAACAGGGGTGGAGACTCTGGGGCCAACGTCCTGACTTTC.

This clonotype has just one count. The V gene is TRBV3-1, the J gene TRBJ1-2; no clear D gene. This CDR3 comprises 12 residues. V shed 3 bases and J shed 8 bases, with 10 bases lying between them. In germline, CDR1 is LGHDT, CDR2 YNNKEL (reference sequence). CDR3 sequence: CASSHPAGGYTF. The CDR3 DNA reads TGTGCCAGCAGCCATCCGGCTGGGGGCTACACCTTC. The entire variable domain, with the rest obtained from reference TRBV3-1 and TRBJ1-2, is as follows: DTAVSQTPKYLVTQMGNDKSIKCEQNLGHDTMYWYKQDSKKFLKIMFSYNNKELIINETVPNRFSPKSPDKAHLNLHINSLELGDSAVYFCASSHPAGGYTFGSGTRLTVV.

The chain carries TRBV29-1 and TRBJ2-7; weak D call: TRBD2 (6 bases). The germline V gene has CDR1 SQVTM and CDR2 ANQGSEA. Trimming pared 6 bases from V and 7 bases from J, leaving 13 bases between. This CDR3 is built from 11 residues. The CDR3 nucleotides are TGCAGCGTGGGGAGGCGGGAAGAGCAGTACTTC. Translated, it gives CSVGRREEQYF.

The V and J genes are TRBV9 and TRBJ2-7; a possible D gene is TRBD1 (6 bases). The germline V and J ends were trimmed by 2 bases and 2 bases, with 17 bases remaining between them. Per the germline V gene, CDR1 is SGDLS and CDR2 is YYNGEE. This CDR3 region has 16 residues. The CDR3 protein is CASSVDGGTRPYEQYF. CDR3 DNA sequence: TGTGCCAGCAGCGTGGATGGGGGCACCCGACCCTACGAGCAGTACTTC.

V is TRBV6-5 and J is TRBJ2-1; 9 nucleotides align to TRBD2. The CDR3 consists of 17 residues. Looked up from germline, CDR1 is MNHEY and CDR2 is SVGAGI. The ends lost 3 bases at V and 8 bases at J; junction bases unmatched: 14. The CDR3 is CASSYLDPGGRVDEQFF. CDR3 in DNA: TGTGCCAGCAGTTATCTGGACCCTGGCGGGAGGGTAGATGAGCAGTTCTTC.

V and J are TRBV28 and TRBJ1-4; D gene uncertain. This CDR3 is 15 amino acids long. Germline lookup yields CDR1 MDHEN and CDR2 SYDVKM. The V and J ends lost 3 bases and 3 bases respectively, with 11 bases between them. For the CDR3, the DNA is TGTGCCAGCAGTTTTATCGGGCCGGCTAATGAAAAACTGTTTTTT. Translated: CASSFIGPANEKLFF.

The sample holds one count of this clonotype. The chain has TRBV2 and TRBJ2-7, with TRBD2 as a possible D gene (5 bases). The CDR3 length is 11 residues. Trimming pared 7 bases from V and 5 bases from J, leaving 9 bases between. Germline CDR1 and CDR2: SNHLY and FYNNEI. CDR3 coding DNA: TGTGCCAGCAACGAGGGTGACGAGCAGTACTTC. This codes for CASNEGDEQYF. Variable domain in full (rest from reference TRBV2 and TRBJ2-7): EPEVTQTPSHQVTQMGQEVILRCVPISNHLYFYWYRQILGQKVEFLVSFYNNEISEKSEIFDDQFSVERPDGSNFTLKIRSTKLEDSAMYFCASNEGDEQYFGPGTRLTVT.

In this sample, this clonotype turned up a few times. In DNA, the CDR3 is TGTGCCAGCAGTTGGACAGGGGACACTGAAGCTTTCTTT. Translating it yields CASSWTGDTEAFF. V gene TRBV27 combines with J gene TRBJ1-1; 9 positions agree with TRBD1. V shed 4 bases and J 3 bases; nucleotides not matched to a gene: 0. The CDR3 totals 13 residues. Per the germline V gene, CDR1 is MNHEY and CDR2 is SMNVEV (reference sequence).

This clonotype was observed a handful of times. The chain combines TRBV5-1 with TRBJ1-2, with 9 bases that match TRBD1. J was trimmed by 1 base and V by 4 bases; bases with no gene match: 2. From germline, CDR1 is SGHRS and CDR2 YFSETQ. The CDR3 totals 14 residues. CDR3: CASSPDRGNYGYTF. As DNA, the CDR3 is TGCGCCAGCAGCCCGGACAGGGGTAACTATGGCTACACCTTC.

CDR3 in amino acids: CASSHFRPRAGELFF. The DNA of the CDR3 is TGTGCCAGCAGCCATTTCCGTCCTCGGGCCGGGGAGCTGTTTTTT. V is TRBV14 and J is TRBJ2-2; D unclear. The CDR3 runs 15 residues. Germline-derived CDR1 and CDR2 are SGHDN and FVKESK. V shed 3 bases and J shed 6 bases, with 14 bases lying between them.

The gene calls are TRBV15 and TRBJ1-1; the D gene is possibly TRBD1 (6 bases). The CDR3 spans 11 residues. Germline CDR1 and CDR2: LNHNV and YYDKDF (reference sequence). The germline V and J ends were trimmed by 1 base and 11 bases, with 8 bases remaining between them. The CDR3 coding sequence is TGTGCCACCAGCAGAGGACAGGAGGCTTTCTTT. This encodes CATSRGQEAFF.

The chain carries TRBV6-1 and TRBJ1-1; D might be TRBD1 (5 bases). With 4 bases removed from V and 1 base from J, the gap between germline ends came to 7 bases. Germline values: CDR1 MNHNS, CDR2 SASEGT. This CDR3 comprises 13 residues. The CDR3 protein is CASSATENTEAFF. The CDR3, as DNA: TGTGCCAGCAGTGCGACAGAGAACACTGAAGCTTTCTTT.

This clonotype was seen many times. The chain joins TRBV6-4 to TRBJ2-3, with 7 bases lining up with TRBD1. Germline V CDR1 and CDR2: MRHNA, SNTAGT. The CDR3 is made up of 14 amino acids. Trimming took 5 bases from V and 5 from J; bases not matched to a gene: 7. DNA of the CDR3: TGTGCCAGCAGTTCTGGACAGGATCTAGATACGCAGTATTTT. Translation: CASSSGQDLDTQYF.

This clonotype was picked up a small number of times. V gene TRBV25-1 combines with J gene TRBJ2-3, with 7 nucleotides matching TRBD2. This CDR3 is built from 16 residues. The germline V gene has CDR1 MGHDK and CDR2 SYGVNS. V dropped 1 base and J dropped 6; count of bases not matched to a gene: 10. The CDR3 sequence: CASSEWEGGPGDTQYF. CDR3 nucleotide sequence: TGTGCCAGCAGTGAATGGGAGGGAGGGCCAGGGGATACGCAGTATTTT. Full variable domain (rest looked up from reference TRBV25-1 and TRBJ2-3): EADIYQTPRYLVIGTGKKITLECSQTMGHDKMYWYQQDPGMELHLIHYSYGVNSTEKGDLSSESTVSRIRTEHFPLTLESARPSHTSQYLCASSEWEGGPGDTQYFGPGTRLTVL.